Reported below is one T cell receptor (beta chain). The antigen is not known. It was with random hexamers that about 0.45 to 1 ug RNA was reverse transcribed. The CDR3 of TCR beta was amplified by immunoSEQ multiplex PCR across 54 Vbeta and 13 Jbeta. TCRdb used MiXCR to reprocess the immunoSEQ multiplex PCR reads, holding one entry per CDR3 protein. The top ten clones hold around 0.18% of a sample with 250,000 to 300,000 distinct CDR3 sequences, 75% to 90% of them seen once. The sample originates from a study of CD8 T cells in Susac syndrome. The CDR3 runs 16 residues. Trimming removed 5 bases at V and 0 bases at J, with 14 bases between. Germline V lookup: CDR1 SEHNR, CDR2 FQNEAQ (reference sequence). Findings and limits, study-wide: The study conceded that relatively few individuals underwent its TCR sequencing and HLA analysis.

The J gene is TRBJ2-4, the V gene TRBV7-9, with no clear D. This clonotype was sampled from a human donor with multiple sclerosis. Sequences were obtained from CD8+ T cells from PBMCs. CDR3 amino acids: CASSGTRDVAKNIQYF. DNA of the CDR3: TGTGCCAGCAGCGGTACCCGAGATGTAGCCAAAAACATTCAGTACTTC.